The 25 T cell receptor beta chains below come from one sample, sequenced in a study of blood T cell repertoires in COVID-19. Using immunoSEQ multiplex PCR, the repertoire was profiled, and TCRdb retains in-frame clones only, with some absent. Of around 200,000 clones in the sample, approximately 86% are singletons; the top ten hold just over 0.7%. Sequencing was carried out using peripheral blood. The receptors derive from a man aged 40-50 years with acute or convalescent COVID-19.

J is TRBJ2-2 and V is TRBV5-6, with 11 bases lining up with TRBD1. Germline V gives CDR1 SGHDT, CDR2 YYEEEE. This CDR3 has 16 amino acids. The V and J ends lost 3 bases and 5 bases, in that order; junction bases with no gene match: 6. CDR3 nucleotides: TGTGCCAGCAGCTGGGGACAGGGGGAATTGACCGGGGAGCTGTTTTTT. It yields the protein CASSWGQGELTGELFF.

The chain carries TRBV5-4 and TRBJ1-5; TRBD1 aligns across 7 bases. Germline CDR1 is SGHNT and CDR2 is YYREEE (reference sequence). V trimming: 0 bases; J trimming: 9 bases; junction bases outside the gene matches: 6. This CDR3 is 14 amino acids long. The CDR3 protein is CASSLGTGDGPQHF. In DNA form, the CDR3 reads TGTGCCAGCAGCTTGGGGACAGGCGACGGGCCCCAGCATTTT.

This chain uses TRBV30 with TRBJ2-1; TRBD1 aligns across 7 bases. V lost 1 base, J lost 4 bases, and 1 base stayed unmatched. Germline CDR1 GTSNPN, CDR2 SVGIG (reference sequence). CDR3 length equals 13 residues. The CDR3 bases are TGTGCCTGGAGTGGACAGGGATACAATGAGCAGTTCTTC. Residues: CAWSGQGYNEQFF.

The chain uses TRBV12-3 or TRBV12-4 and TRBJ1-1; weak D call: TRBD1 (6 bases). Trimming shortened V by 5 bases and J by 4 bases, and 11 bases separated the two germline ends. The CDR3 totals 13 residues. The CDR3 is CASSLGGATEAFF. The CDR3 region has the DNA TGTGCCAGCAGTCTGGGGGGGGCCACTGAAGCTTTCTTT.

The chain has TRBV19 and TRBJ2-3, with TRBD1 matching over 12 bases. Germline CDR1 and CDR2: LNHDA and SQIVND (reference sequence). The length of the CDR3 is 16 residues. With 6 bases clipped from V and 2 bases from J, the junction kept 6 bases outside the gene matches. The CDR3 reads CASSGDRGRLTDTQYF. CDR3 bases: TGTGCCAGTAGCGGGGACAGGGGGCGGCTCACAGATACGCAGTATTTT.

This clone was detected only once. This rearrangement joins TRBV5-4 to TRBJ2-5; 7 positions agree with TRBD1. From germline, CDR1 is SGHNT and CDR2 YYREEE (reference sequence). The CDR3 runs to 14 residues. With 4 bases clipped from V and 0 bases from J, the junction kept 3 bases outside the gene matches. As DNA, the CDR3 is TGTGCCAGCAGCCTGGGACAGAACCAAGAGACCCAGTACTTC. Amino acid sequence: CASSLGQNQETQYF.

J is TRBJ2-1 and V is TRBV28; 9 nucleotides agree with TRBD1. CDR1 is MDHEN, CDR2 SYDVKM, per germline. V gave up 3 bases and J gave up 3 bases; unmatched junction bases: 6. The CDR3 runs to 16 residues. The CDR3 coding sequence is TGTGCCAGCAGTTTGGGGACAGGGCCTGACTACAATGAGCAGTTCTTC. Translating it yields CASSLGTGPDYNEQFF.

This clone appeared a single time. The chain carries TRBV6-2 or TRBV6-3 and TRBJ1-5; 11 nucleotides align to TRBD1. Trimming removed 2 bases from V and 1 base from J; junction bases left unmatched: 4. This CDR3 has 17 residues. The germline CDR1 and CDR2 sequences are MNHEY and SVGEGT. The CDR3 spells CASSYARTGGSNQPQHF. The CDR3 coding sequence is TGTGCCAGCAGTTACGCACGGACAGGGGGCAGCAATCAGCCCCAGCATTTT.

V and J are TRBV5-6 and TRBJ2-7, with unresolved D. Germline values: CDR1 SGHDT, CDR2 YYEEEE. The V and J ends lost 1 base and 2 bases respectively, with 10 bases between them. The CDR3 is made up of 14 amino acids. For the CDR3, the DNA is TGTGCCAGCAGCTTGCTACAGTTAACCTACGAGCAGTACTTC. It translates to CASSLLQLTYEQYF. Filled out from reference TRBV5-6 and TRBJ2-7, the complete variable domain reads DAGVTQSPTHLIKTRGQQVTLRCSPKSGHDTVSWYQQALGQGPQFIFQYYEEEERQRGNFPDRFSGHQFPNYSSELNVNALLLGDSALYLCASSLLQLTYEQYFGPGTRLTVT.

The chain joins TRBV5-1 to TRBJ2-1; 11 bases agree with TRBD2. Trimming at V came to 4 bases and at J to 7 bases, leaving 7 bases not matched to a gene. Germline lookup yields CDR1 SGHRS and CDR2 YFSETQ. CDR3 length equals 15 residues. The CDR3 loop is CASSLSGRADNEQFF. The CDR3 region has the DNA TGCGCCAGCAGCCTTAGCGGGAGGGCCGATAATGAGCAGTTCTTC.

CDR3 sequence: CASSDQRGNQPQHF. CDR3 in DNA: TGTGCCAGTAGTGACCAGCGCGGCAATCAGCCCCAGCATTTT. The chain joins TRBV19 to TRBJ1-5; no clear D. V was pared by 5 bases and J by 2 bases, with 10 bases between. Per the germline V gene, CDR1 is LNHDA and CDR2 is SQIVND (reference sequence). CDR3 length: 14 residues. Full variable domain (remainder filled in from reference TRBV19 and TRBJ1-5): DGGITQSPKYLFRKEGQNVTLSCEQNLNHDAMYWYRQDPGQGLRLIYYSQIVNDFQKGDIAEGYSVSREKKESFPLTVTSAQKNPTAFYLCASSDQRGNQPQHFGDGTRLSIL.

The gene calls are TRBV18 and TRBJ2-7, with D perhaps TRBD1 (6 bases). CDR3 length: 13 amino acids. With 5 bases removed from V and 3 bases from J, the gap between germline ends came to 11 bases. Germline V CDR1 and CDR2: KGHSH, LQKENI. CDR3 DNA: TGTGCCAGCTCATTACAGGGTCACTACGAGCAGTACTTC. Protein product: CASSLQGHYEQYF.

This clone is a singleton in its sample. The V and J genes are TRBV5-1 and TRBJ2-2; D is possibly TRBD2 (6 bases). V lost 4 bases to trimming and J lost 3 bases, with 22 bases between them. CDR1 and CDR2 from the germline V gene are SGHRS and YFSETQ. The CDR3 runs to 18 residues. CDR3 amino acids: CASSPGGTSGQDTGELFF. CDR3 DNA: TGCGCCAGCAGCCCCGGAGGGACTTCTGGGCAGGACACCGGGGAGCTGTTTTTT.

The CDR3 region is CASSDRSLSTDTQYF. The CDR3 DNA follows: TGTGCCAGCAGCGACAGGTCTCTTAGCACAGATACGCAGTATTTT. This chain connects TRBV6-5 to TRBJ2-3, with D possibly matching TRBD1 (6 bases). This CDR3 comprises 15 residues. V lost 6 bases to trimming and J lost 0 bases, with 13 bases between them. Germline CDR1 and CDR2: MNHEY and SVGAGI.

V gene TRBV18 combines with J gene TRBJ2-1; 10 bases are a match to TRBD2. CDR3 length equals 15 residues. J was trimmed by 4 bases and V by 2 bases; bases with no gene match: 2. The germline V gene encodes CDR1 KGHSH and CDR2 LQKENI. The CDR3 sequence: CASSPLAGGYNEQFF. Written as DNA, the CDR3 is TGTGCCAGCTCACCATTAGCGGGGGGATACAATGAGCAGTTCTTC. Variable domain in full (rest from reference TRBV18 and TRBJ2-1): NAGVMQNPRHLVRRRGQEARLRCSPMKGHSHVYWYRQLPEEGLKFMVYLQKENIIDESGMPKERFSAEFPKEGPSILRIQQVVRGDSAAYFCASSPLAGGYNEQFFGPGTRLTVL.

The rearrangement links TRBV29-1 to TRBJ2-1; 10 bases agree with TRBD2. The CDR3 runs to 14 residues. V dropped 7 bases and J dropped 4; count of bases not matched to a gene: 7. The germline V gene has CDR1 SQVTM and CDR2 ANQGSEA. CDR3 residues: CSGDTSGAYNEQFF. DNA of the CDR3: TGCAGCGGCGACACTAGCGGGGCTTACAATGAGCAGTTCTTC.

This clone appeared a single time. CDR3 nucleotides: TGTGCCAGCAGCTTCCAGCGGGATTTCCCGGGTAGTGAGCAGTTCTTC. Amino acid sequence: CASSFQRDFPGSEQFF. The chain links TRBV13 to TRBJ2-1; 7 positions agree with TRBD2. This CDR3 is built from 16 residues. After removal of 3 bases from V and 9 bases from J, the junction contained 14 bases not matched to a gene. Germline assignment: CDR1 PRHDT and CDR2 FYEKMQ (reference sequence).

The V call is TRBV7-8, the J call TRBJ2-7; TRBD2 is a possible D gene (6 bases). Germline assignment: CDR1 SGHVS and CDR2 FQNEAQ. Trimming removed 5 bases at V and 5 bases at J, with 19 bases between. The CDR3 contains 15 residues. CDR3 loop: CASSRDRGTRDEQYF. CDR3 DNA: TGTGCCAGCAGCCGCGACAGAGGGACTCGGGACGAGCAGTACTTC.

The rearrangement joins TRBV10-1 to TRBJ2-5; the D gene is possibly TRBD2 (5 bases). The germline V gene encodes CDR1 WNHNN and CDR2 SYGVQD (reference sequence). V lost 6 bases and J lost 5, with 16 bases in between. There are 14 residues in the CDR3. The CDR3 region has the DNA TGCGCCAGCAGCGGAGGTCCTGCCCGGGAGACCCAGTACTTC. This translates into CASSGGPARETQYF.

V is TRBV4-3 and J is TRBJ2-7, with a possible D match to TRBD1 (5 bases). The CDR3 has 16 residues. V was trimmed by 4 bases and J by 0 bases, leaving 16 bases between them. CDR1 is LGHNA and CDR2 is YSLEER in the germline V gene. As DNA, the CDR3 is TGCGCCAGCAGCCGGGCTTTACAGGCTACCTCCTACGAGCAGTACTTC. It encodes CASSRALQATSYEQYF.

This chain links TRBV5-4 with TRBJ2-5; possible D gene TRBD2, 7 bases. Germline loops: CDR1 SGHNT, CDR2 YYREEE (reference sequence). This CDR3 has 14 amino acids. V lost 6 bases and J lost 2, with 14 bases in between. CDR3 region: CASMARGAQETQYF. DNA of the CDR3: TGTGCCAGCATGGCCCGGGGGGCGCAAGAGACCCAGTACTTC.

V and J are TRBV28 and TRBJ1-5; TRBD1 agrees at 7 bases. The CDR3 is 15 residues long. The trim removed 2 bases at V and 2 bases at J, leaving 3 bases unmatched. The V gene's germline CDR1 is MDHEN and CDR2 SYDVKM. CDR3 protein: CASSLRGHGNQPQHF. In DNA, the CDR3 is TGTGCCAGCAGTTTAAGGGGGCACGGCAATCAGCCCCAGCATTTT.

V is TRBV27 and J is TRBJ2-3; 8 positions match TRBD2. J was trimmed by 1 base and V by 3 bases; bases with no gene match: 6. This CDR3 is 16 amino acids long. Germline V gene data show CDR1 as MNHEY and CDR2 as SMNVEV (reference sequence). This CDR3 reads CASSFRGGFGTDTQYF. Here the CDR3 DNA reads TGTGCCAGCAGTTTTCGGGGGGGCTTCGGCACAGATACGCAGTATTTT.

This rearrangement joins TRBV19 to TRBJ2-5; 12 nucleotides align to TRBD2. This CDR3 has 18 residues. Germline assignment: CDR1 LNHDA and CDR2 SQIVND (reference sequence). V was clipped by 5 bases and J by 5 bases; unmatched bases: 15. CDR3 coding DNA: TGTGCCAGTAGTCAAGGGGTCGGGGGACTAGCGGGTTTGGAGACCCAGTACTTC. It translates to CASSQGVGGLAGLETQYF.

This clone was recorded once. The chain links TRBV10-2 to TRBJ1-5; no definite D call. From germline, CDR1 is WSHSY and CDR2 SAAADI. V lost 8 bases, J lost 2 bases, and 10 bases lay in between. The CDR3 has 13 residues. CDR3 nucleotides: TGCGCCAGCTTCGGTGGAGGCAATCAGCCCCAGCATTTT. Its translation: CASFGGGNQPQHF.